These 29 T cell receptor beta chains share one sample of origin, sequenced in a study of early T cells in non-severe SARS-CoV-2 infection. TCRdb ran MiXCR on the 5' RACE reads and lists one entry per CDR3 protein. Of fewer than 50,000 distinct CDR3 sequences detected, about 6.5% appear once; the ten largest clones hold 2.8%. Here the sequenced sample was whole blood, taken at baseline. These receptor sequences come from an adult who was a healthcare worker with PCR-confirmed SARS-CoV-2 infection or an uninfected control (not recorded which).

The gene calls are TRBV6-2 or TRBV6-3 and TRBJ1-6, with 11 bases matching TRBD1. CDR3 length equals 15 residues. The germline V gene has CDR1 MNHEY and CDR2 SVGEGT. After removal of 10 bases from V and 7 bases from J, the junction contained 9 bases not matched to a gene. CDR3 coding DNA: TGTGCCACCAGCCACAGGACAGGGGGCAATTCACCCCTCCACTTT. Its translation is CATSHRTGGNSPLHF.

At least ten counts were recorded for this clonotype. The J gene is TRBJ2-1, the V gene TRBV9, with 8 bases aligning to TRBD1. Trimming removed 3 bases from V and 9 bases from J; junction bases left unmatched: 14. This CDR3 comprises 16 residues. Germline V gives CDR1 SGDLS, CDR2 YYNGEE. The DNA of the CDR3 is TGTGCCAGCAGCGCTCAGACAGGGGTATACATGAGTGAGCAGTTCTTC. Its translation: CASSAQTGVYMSEQFF.

This clonotype came up a few times. The chain combines TRBV20-1 with TRBJ2-5, with D tentatively TRBD1 or TRBD2 (5 bases each). Looked up from germline, CDR1 is DFQATT and CDR2 is SNEGSKA (reference sequence). The V end was cut by 7 bases, the J end by 5 bases, with 11 bases between. The CDR3 consists of 11 residues. This CDR3 reads CSVWDAETQYF. The CDR3 DNA reads TGCAGTGTCTGGGACGCGGAGACCCAGTACTTC.

The gene calls are TRBV20-1 and TRBJ1-4; D unclear. This CDR3 has 14 amino acids. Per the germline V gene, CDR1 is DFQATT and CDR2 is SNEGSKA (reference sequence). Trimming shortened V by 0 bases and J by 4 bases, and 9 bases separated the two germline ends. The CDR3 region has the DNA TGCAGTGCTAGAGATTTTAGGAATAATGAAAAACTGTTTTTT. Translating it yields CSARDFRNNEKLFF.

This clonotype was seen many times. The V call is TRBV29-1, the J call TRBJ2-3; possibly TRBD2 for D (7 bases). V gave up 7 bases and J gave up 5 bases, with 13 bases separating them. Germline-derived CDR1 and CDR2 are SQVTM and ANQGSEA. The CDR3 extends over 12 amino acids. CDR3 DNA sequence: TGCAGCGCTTTGCGGGGGCTAGATACGCAGTATTTT. Its protein product is CSALRGLDTQYF.

This clonotype was seen repeatedly, ten times or more. This sequence joins TRBV11-2 and TRBJ2-2; 7 bases agree with TRBD1. Germline V gene lookup returns CDR1 SGHAT and CDR2 FQNNGV. The CDR3 has 16 residues. With 5 bases clipped from V and 4 bases from J, the junction kept 10 bases outside the gene matches. This CDR3 reads CASSILTGRSTGELFF. The CDR3 coding sequence is TGTGCCAGCAGCATTTTGACAGGGCGGTCCACCGGGGAGCTGTTTTTT. The entire variable domain, with the rest obtained from reference TRBV11-2 and TRBJ2-2, is as follows: EAGVAQSPRYKIIEKRQSVAFWCNPISGHATLYWYQQILGQGPKLLIQFQNNGVVDDSQLPKDRFSAERLKGVDSTLKIQPAKLEDSAVYLCASSILTGRSTGELFFGEGSRLTVL.

Only a few counts were recorded for this clonotype. The chain links TRBV5-1 to TRBJ2-1; TRBD2 agrees at 12 bases. Germline CDR1 reads SGHRS; CDR2 reads YFSETQ. The CDR3 contains 14 residues. With 5 bases clipped from V and 6 bases from J, the junction kept 3 bases outside the gene matches. The CDR3 loop reads CASRSGLAGNEQFF. Here the CDR3 DNA reads TGCGCCAGCAGATCGGGACTAGCGGGCAATGAGCAGTTCTTC. Full variable domain (outside the CDR3, taken from reference TRBV5-1 and TRBJ2-1): KAGVTQTPRYLIKTRGQQVTLSCSPISGHRSVSWYQQTPGQGLQFLFEYFSETQRNKGNFPGRFSGRQFSNSRSEMNVSTLELGDSALYLCASRSGLAGNEQFFGPGTRLTVL.

This clonotype was detected many times. The chain recombines TRBV12-5 with TRBJ2-4; D gene ambiguous. V was trimmed by 5 bases and J by 0 bases, leaving 17 bases between them. The CDR3 loop spans 17 amino acids. Germline-derived CDR1 and CDR2 are LGHNT and FRNRAP. The CDR3 region has the DNA TGTGCTAGTGGTCGTGGGGTCACGGATATAGCCAAAAACATTCAGTACTTC. Translating it yields CASGRGVTDIAKNIQYF.

In DNA, the CDR3 is TGTGCCAGTAGTTGGTCCAATCAGCCCCAGCATTTT. Translating gives CASSWSNQPQHF. The J gene is TRBJ1-5, the V gene TRBV19; D ambiguous. Per the germline V gene, CDR1 is LNHDA and CDR2 is SQIVND (reference sequence). This CDR3 spans 12 amino acids. V was clipped by 5 bases and J by 3 bases, with 5 bases between them.

The chain employs TRBV12-3 or TRBV12-4 and TRBJ1-6, with 7 bases fitting TRBD1. This CDR3 region has 13 residues. J lost 8 bases, V lost 6 bases, and 4 bases had no gene match. The CDR3 DNA reads as TGTGCCAGCAGCCGACAGGGCTATTCACCCCTCCACTTT. Protein product: CASSRQGYSPLHF.

This clonotype turned up a few times. CDR3 DNA: TGCAGCGTCGGCGGGACAGGGGATGAAAAACTGTTTTTT. This encodes CSVGGTGDEKLFF. This chain uses TRBV29-1 with TRBJ1-4, with 10 bases that match TRBD1. The CDR3 loop spans 13 amino acids. Trimming cost V 6 bases and J 6 bases; bases outside gene matches: 4. Germline V gives CDR1 SQVTM, CDR2 ANQGSEA. The full variable domain, in which reference TRBV29-1 and TRBJ1-4 provide the parts outside the CDR3, is SAVISQKPSRDICQRGTSLTIQCQVDSQVTMMFWYRQQPGQSLTLIATANQGSEATYESGFVIDKFPISRPNLTFSTLTVSNMSPEDSSIYLCSVGGTGDEKLFFGSGTQLSVL.

The genes are TRBV5-1 and TRBJ2-3; the match to TRBD1 covers 7 bases. This CDR3 has 14 amino acids. Germline V gives CDR1 SGHRS, CDR2 YFSETQ. V shed 4 bases, J shed 3 bases, and the junction held 5 bases outside the gene matches. CDR3 coding DNA: TGCGCCAGCAGCGCTGGGACAGTAACAGATACGCAGTATTTT. Amino acid sequence: CASSAGTVTDTQYF. The full variable domain, completed using reference TRBV5-1 and TRBJ2-3, is KAGVTQTPRYLIKTRGQQVTLSCSPISGHRSVSWYQQTPGQGLQFLFEYFSETQRNKGNFPGRFSGRQFSNSRSEMNVSTLELGDSALYLCASSAGTVTDTQYFGPGTRLTVL.

This clonotype was observed many times. This chain links TRBV20-1 with TRBJ2-4; 7 nucleotides agree with TRBD1. The trim removed 0 bases at V and 6 bases at J, leaving 5 bases unmatched. Per germline, CDR1 DFQATT and CDR2 SNEGSKA (reference sequence). The CDR3 runs 14 residues. DNA of the CDR3: TGCAGTGCTAGAGACCTGGACAGGCCAAACATTCAGTACTTC. Its translation is CSARDLDRPNIQYF.

The chain carries TRBV9 and TRBJ2-1; 8 positions match TRBD2. J was trimmed by 5 bases and V by 4 bases; bases with no gene match: 5. The V gene's germline CDR1 is SGDLS and CDR2 YYNGEE. This CDR3 region has 14 residues. The CDR3 loop is CASSPSGGNNEQFF. DNA of the CDR3: TGTGCCAGCAGCCCAAGCGGGGGAAACAATGAGCAGTTCTTC. The variable domain in full, with the rest retrieved from reference TRBV9 and TRBJ2-1, is DSGVTQTPKHLITATGQRVTLRCSPRSGDLSVYWYQQSLDQGLQFLIQYYNGEERAKGNILERFSAQQFPDLHSELNLSSLELGDSALYFCASSPSGGNNEQFFGPGTRLTVL.

This clonotype was counted ten times or more. The chain couples TRBV20-1 to TRBJ1-2, with D tentatively TRBD1 (5 bases). CDR1 and CDR2 (germline): DFQATT, SNEGSKA (reference sequence). The CDR3 is 13 residues long. Between the trimmed V and J ends, which lost 0 bases and 4 bases, there was a span of 9 bases. The CDR3 DNA is TGCAGTGCTAGAGATCGGGGGGGCTATGGCTACACCTTC. It translates to CSARDRGGYGYTF.

This clonotype was detected only a few times. The genes are TRBV9 and TRBJ2-3, with 8 bases matching TRBD2. J gave up 1 base and V 0 bases, and 4 bases lay outside the gene matches. The CDR3 contains 16 residues. CDR1 SGDLS and CDR2 YYNGEE come from the germline V gene. Here the CDR3 DNA reads TGTGCCAGCAGCGTAGCGGCGCGGGGGGGCACAGATACGCAGTATTTT. It yields the protein CASSVAARGGTDTQYF.

This clonotype was counted at least ten times. The chain joins TRBV11-2 to TRBJ2-5; D might be TRBD2 (5 bases). In germline, CDR1 is SGHAT, CDR2 FQNNGV. Trimming left V 1 base short and J 4 bases short, with 10 bases between. The CDR3 has 14 residues. The CDR3 coding sequence is TGTGCCAGCAGCTTAGCCCCCGCGGGAGAGACCCAGTACTTC. It specifies CASSLAPAGETQYF.

V and J are TRBV28 and TRBJ1-5; maybe TRBD1 (6 bases). The V end was cut by 6 bases, the J end by 3 bases, with 15 bases between. The germline V gene encodes CDR1 MDHEN and CDR2 SYDVKM. The CDR3 covers 15 residues. The chain's CDR3 is CASRIQGINNQPQHF. CDR3 nucleotides: TGTGCCAGCAGAATACAGGGAATTAACAATCAGCCCCAGCATTTT.

This rearrangement joins TRBV6-2 or TRBV6-3 to TRBJ1-2; D remains ambiguous. Trimming removed 7 bases from V and 6 bases from J, with 9 bases in between. Per germline, CDR1 MNHEY and CDR2 SVGEGT. The CDR3 is made up of 11 amino acids. DNA for the CDR3: TGTGCCAGCACCTTCGGCAATGGCTACACCTTC. It translates to CASTFGNGYTF.

This clonotype was seen many times. V is TRBV4-3 and J is TRBJ2-7; no clear D. CDR3 length equals 14 residues. Germline V gives CDR1 LGHNA, CDR2 YSLEER. Trimming stripped 1 base from V and 0 bases from J, with 7 bases between. The CDR3 sequence is CASSQAWSSYEQYF. CDR3 DNA sequence: TGCGCCAGCAGCCAAGCCTGGAGCTCCTACGAGCAGTACTTC.

By frequency in the sample, this clonotype is medium-sized. The rearrangement uses TRBV6-6 and TRBJ2-3; no firm D call. V was pared by 2 bases and J by 0 bases, with 9 bases between. Per the germline V gene, CDR1 is MNHNY and CDR2 is SVGAGI (reference sequence). The CDR3 runs to 15 residues. CDR3 region: CASSYSELSTDTQYF. The CDR3 region has the DNA TGTGCCAGCAGTTACAGCGAGCTTAGCACAGATACGCAGTATTTT.

The rearrangement links TRBV15 to TRBJ2-2; maybe TRBD2 (5 bases). V was trimmed by 5 bases and J by 6 bases, leaving 13 bases between them. Germline assignment: CDR1 LNHNV and CDR2 YYDKDF (reference sequence). The CDR3 covers 14 residues. The CDR3 bases are TGTGCCACCAGCCCCAGGACGGGATCCGGGGAGCTGTTTTTT. Translation gives CATSPRTGSGELFF.

For this clonotype: A read error is possible here, since a much larger clone lies one base away. V is TRBV2 and J is TRBJ2-4, with D perhaps TRBD1 (6 bases). Germline V lookup: CDR1 SNHLY, CDR2 FYNNEI. The CDR3 is made up of 12 amino acids. This CDR3 is CVSSQGQNIQYF. In DNA, the CDR3 is TGTGTCAGCAGTCAGGGGCAGAACATTCAGTACTTC.

This clonotype appeared many times. The rearrangement links TRBV16 to TRBJ1-5; TRBD1 aligns across 11 bases. This CDR3 region has 14 residues. CDR1 and CDR2 from the germline V gene are KGHSY and FQNENV. With V trimmed by 3 bases and J by 7 bases, 2 bases remained unmatched. The CDR3 DNA is TGTGCCAGCAGCCAGGACAGGGGGCAGCAGCCCCAGCATTTT. Protein sequence: CASSQDRGQQPQHF.

This clonotype was detected ten times or more. The chain links TRBV6-2 or TRBV6-3 to TRBJ2-7; D call uncertain. Germline V gene data show CDR1 as MNHEY and CDR2 as SVGEGT. The germline V and J ends were trimmed by 0 bases and 0 bases, with 12 bases remaining between them. CDR3 size: 16 residues. The CDR3 spells CASSYSWTDLSYEQYF. The CDR3 DNA reads TGTGCCAGCAGTTACTCCTGGACCGACCTCTCCTACGAGCAGTACTTC.

This chain connects TRBV20-1 to TRBJ1-2, with D uncertain. Between the trimmed V and J ends, which lost 8 bases and 4 bases, there was a span of 14 bases. The CDR3 consists of 12 residues. Germline values: CDR1 DFQATT, CDR2 SNEGSKA (reference sequence). CDR3 DNA: TGCAGTACGACACGGGAGGCCTATGGCTACACCTTC. Translation gives CSTTREAYGYTF.

The V gene is TRBV24-1, the J gene TRBJ2-1, with D possibly matching TRBD1 (5 bases). V shed 4 bases and J shed 3 bases, with 12 bases lying between them. Germline assignment: CDR1 KGHDR and CDR2 SFDVKD. The length of the CDR3 is 15 residues. The CDR3, as DNA: TGTGCCACCAGTGAGGGGCAGGCGAGCTACAATGAGCAGTTCTTC. Protein product: CATSEGQASYNEQFF.

This clonotype was counted many times. The rearrangement joins TRBV5-5 to TRBJ2-7, with D tentatively TRBD1 (6 bases). The germline CDR1 and CDR2 sequences are SGHKS and YYEKEE (reference sequence). With 0 bases removed from V and 0 bases from J, the gap between germline ends came to 13 bases. This CDR3 is 16 amino acids long. The CDR3 coding sequence is TGTGCCAGCAGCTTGGGCCGACAGGCGAGCTCCTACGAGCAGTACTTC. Translating it yields CASSLGRQASSYEQYF.

The table lists this clonotype with many counts. This sequence joins TRBV29-1 and TRBJ1-3; D remains unclear. The CDR3 runs 13 residues. With 2 bases removed from V and 0 bases from J, the gap between germline ends came to 5 bases. Per the germline V gene, CDR1 is SQVTM and CDR2 is ANQGSEA. The CDR3 nucleotides are TGCAGCGTTGAACCGGTCTCTGGAAACACCATATATTTT. It is translated as CSVEPVSGNTIYF.